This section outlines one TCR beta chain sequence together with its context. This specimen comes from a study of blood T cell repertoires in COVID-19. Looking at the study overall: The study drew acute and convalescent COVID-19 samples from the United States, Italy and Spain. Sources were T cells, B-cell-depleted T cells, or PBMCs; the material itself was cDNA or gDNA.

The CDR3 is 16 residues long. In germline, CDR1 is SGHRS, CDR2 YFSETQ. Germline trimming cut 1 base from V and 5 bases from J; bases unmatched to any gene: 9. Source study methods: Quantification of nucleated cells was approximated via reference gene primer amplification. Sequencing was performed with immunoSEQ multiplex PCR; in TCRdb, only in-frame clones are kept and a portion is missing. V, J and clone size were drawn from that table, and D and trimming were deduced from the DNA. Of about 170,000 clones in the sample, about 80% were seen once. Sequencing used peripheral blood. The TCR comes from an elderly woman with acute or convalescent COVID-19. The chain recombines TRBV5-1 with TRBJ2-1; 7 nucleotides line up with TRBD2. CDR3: CASSLMVSGPDNEQFF. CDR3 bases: TGCGCCAGCAGCTTGATGGTTAGCGGGCCGGACAATGAGCAGTTCTTC.